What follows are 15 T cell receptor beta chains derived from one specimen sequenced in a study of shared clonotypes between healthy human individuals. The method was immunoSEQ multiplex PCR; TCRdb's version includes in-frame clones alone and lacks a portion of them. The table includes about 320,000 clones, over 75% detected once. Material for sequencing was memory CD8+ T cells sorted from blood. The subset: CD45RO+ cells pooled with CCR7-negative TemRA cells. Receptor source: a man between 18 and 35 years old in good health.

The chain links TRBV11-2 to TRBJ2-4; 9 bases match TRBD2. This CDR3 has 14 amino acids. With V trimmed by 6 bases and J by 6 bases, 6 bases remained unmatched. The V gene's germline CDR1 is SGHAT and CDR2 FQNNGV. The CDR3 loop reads CASRISGRSNIQYF. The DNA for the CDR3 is TGTGCCAGCAGAATTAGCGGGAGATCAAACATTCAGTACTTC.

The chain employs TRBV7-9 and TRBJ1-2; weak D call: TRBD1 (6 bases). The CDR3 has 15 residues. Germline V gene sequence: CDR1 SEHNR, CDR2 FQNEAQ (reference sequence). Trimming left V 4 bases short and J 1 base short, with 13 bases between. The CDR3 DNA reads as TGTGCCAGCAGCTCGGCAGGGGCGCTTAACTATGGCTACACCTTC. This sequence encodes CASSSAGALNYGYTF. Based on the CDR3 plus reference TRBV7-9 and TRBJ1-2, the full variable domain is DTGVSQNPRHKITKRGQNVTFRCDPISEHNRLYWYRQTLGQGPEFLTYFQNEAQLEKSRLLSDRFSAERPKGSFSTLEIQRTEQGDSAMYLCASSSAGALNYGYTFGSGTRLTVV.

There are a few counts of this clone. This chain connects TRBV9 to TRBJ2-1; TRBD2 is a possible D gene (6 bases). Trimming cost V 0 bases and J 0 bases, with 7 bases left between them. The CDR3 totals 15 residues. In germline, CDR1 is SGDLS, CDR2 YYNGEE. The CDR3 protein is CASSVVADSYNEQFF. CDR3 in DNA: TGTGCCAGCAGCGTAGTAGCGGACTCCTACAATGAGCAGTTCTTC.

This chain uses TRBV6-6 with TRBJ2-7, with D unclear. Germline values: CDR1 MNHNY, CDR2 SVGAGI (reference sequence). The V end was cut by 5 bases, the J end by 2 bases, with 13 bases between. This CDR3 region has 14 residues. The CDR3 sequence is CASSLTTPTYEQYF. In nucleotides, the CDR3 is TGTGCCAGCAGTCTGACAACCCCGACCTACGAGCAGTACTTC.

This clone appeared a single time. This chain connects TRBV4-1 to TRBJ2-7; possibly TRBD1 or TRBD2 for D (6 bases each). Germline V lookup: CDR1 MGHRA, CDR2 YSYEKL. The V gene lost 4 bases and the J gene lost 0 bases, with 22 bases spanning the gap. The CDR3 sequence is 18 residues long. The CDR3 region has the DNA TGCGCCAGCAGCCTACTAAGGAGTACAGGGAGGAGCTCCTACGAGCAGTACTTC. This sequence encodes CASSLLRSTGRSSYEQYF.

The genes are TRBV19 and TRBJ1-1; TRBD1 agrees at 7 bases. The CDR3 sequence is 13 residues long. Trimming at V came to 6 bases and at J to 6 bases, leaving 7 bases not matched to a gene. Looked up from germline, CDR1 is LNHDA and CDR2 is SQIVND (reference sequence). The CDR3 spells CASSQGGWAEAFF. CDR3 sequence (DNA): TGTGCCAGTAGCCAGGGGGGTTGGGCTGAAGCTTTCTTT.

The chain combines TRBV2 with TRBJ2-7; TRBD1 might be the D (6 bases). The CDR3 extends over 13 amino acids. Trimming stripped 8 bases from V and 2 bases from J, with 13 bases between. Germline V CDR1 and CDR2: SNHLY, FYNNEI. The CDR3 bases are TGTGCCAGCTCCTCTTACAGGGCCTACGAGCAGTACTTC. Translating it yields CASSSYRAYEQYF.

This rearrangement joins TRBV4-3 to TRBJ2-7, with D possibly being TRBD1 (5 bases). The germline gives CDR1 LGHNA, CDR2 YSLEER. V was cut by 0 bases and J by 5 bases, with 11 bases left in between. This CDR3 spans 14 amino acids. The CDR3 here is CASSQDHTGHEQYF. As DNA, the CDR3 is TGCGCCAGCAGCCAAGATCACACAGGCCACGAGCAGTACTTC.

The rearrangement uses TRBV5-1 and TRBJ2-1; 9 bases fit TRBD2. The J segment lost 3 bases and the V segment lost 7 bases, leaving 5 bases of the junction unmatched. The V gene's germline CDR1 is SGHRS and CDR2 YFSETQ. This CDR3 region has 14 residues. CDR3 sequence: CASGVAGVYNEQFF. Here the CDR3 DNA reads TGCGCCAGCGGCGTAGCGGGGGTCTACAATGAGCAGTTCTTC.

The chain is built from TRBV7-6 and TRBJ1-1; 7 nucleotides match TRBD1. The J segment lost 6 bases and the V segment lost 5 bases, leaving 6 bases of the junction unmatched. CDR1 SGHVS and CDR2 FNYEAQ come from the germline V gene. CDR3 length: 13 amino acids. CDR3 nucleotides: TGTGCCAGCAGCATCCGACAGGGCGCTGAAGCTTTCTTT. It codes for CASSIRQGAEAFF.

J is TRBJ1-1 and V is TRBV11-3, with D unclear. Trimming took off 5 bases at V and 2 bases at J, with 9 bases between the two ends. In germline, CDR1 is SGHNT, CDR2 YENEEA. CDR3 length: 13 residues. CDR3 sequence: CASSQGLNTEAFF. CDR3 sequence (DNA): TGTGCCAGCAGCCAAGGTCTAAACACTGAAGCTTTCTTT. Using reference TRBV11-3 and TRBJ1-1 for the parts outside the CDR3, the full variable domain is EAGVVQSPRYKIIEKKQPVAFWCNPISGHNTLYWYLQNLGQGPELLIRYENEEAVDDSQLPKDRFSAERLKGVDSTLKIQPAELGDSAVYLCASSQGLNTEAFFGQGTRLTVV.

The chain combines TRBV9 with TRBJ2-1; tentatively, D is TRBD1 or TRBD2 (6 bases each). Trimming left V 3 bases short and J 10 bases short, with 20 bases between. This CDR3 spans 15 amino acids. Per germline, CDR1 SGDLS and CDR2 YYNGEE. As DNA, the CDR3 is TGTGCCAGCAGCGCGGGGGCCCCGTCAGCACAAGAGCAGTTCTTC. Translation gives CASSAGAPSAQEQFF.

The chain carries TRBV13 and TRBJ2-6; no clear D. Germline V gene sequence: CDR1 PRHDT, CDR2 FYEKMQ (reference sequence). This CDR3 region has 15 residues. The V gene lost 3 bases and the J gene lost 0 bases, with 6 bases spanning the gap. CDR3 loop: CASSFGGSGANVLTF. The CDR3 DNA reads TGTGCCAGCAGCTTCGGCGGCTCTGGGGCCAACGTCCTGACTTTC.

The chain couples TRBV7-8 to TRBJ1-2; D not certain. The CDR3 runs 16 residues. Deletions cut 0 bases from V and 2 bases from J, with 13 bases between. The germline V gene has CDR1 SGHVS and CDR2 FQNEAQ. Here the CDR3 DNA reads TGTGCCAGCAGCTTAGCGATTTCGGGCGGCAACTATGGCTACACCTTC. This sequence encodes CASSLAISGGNYGYTF.

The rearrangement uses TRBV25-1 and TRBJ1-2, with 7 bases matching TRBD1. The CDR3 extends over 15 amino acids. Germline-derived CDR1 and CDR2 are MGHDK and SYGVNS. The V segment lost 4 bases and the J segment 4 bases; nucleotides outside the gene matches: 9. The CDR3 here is CASSGRDSILYGYTF. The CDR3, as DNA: TGTGCCAGCAGTGGCCGGGACAGCATCCTCTATGGCTACACCTTC.